These T cell receptor beta chains were read from a single sample in a study of OX40 agonist ivuxolimab in advanced cancers. Repertoires were generated with immunoSEQ multiplex PCR, while TCRdb's copy carries only in-frame clones and drops some. This table has 45,000 to 55,000 clones, around 84% appearing once. The source material was CD4+ or CD8+ T cells sorted from blood, sampled in a trial of the OX40 agonist ivuxolimab. The receptors stem from an adult with an advanced solid tumor such as melanoma, head and neck, liver or kidney cancer. Each CDR3 is given with its conserved first and last residue. The D gene is left open where the match is weak.

j_gene: TRBJ2-2
d_gene: TRBD1
v_gene: TRBV19
CDR3aa: CASRDRGRENTGELFF
CDR3nt: TGTGCCAGTCGGGACAGGGGAAGAGAAAACACCGGGGAGCTGTTTTTT

j_gene: TRBJ2-2
d_gene: TRBD2
v_gene: TRBV7-2
CDR3aa: CASRAALAANTGELFF
CDR3nt: TGTGCCAGCAGAGCCGCACTAGCGGCGAACACCGGGGAGCTGTTTTTT

j_gene: TRBJ2-1
d_gene: TRBD1
v_gene: TRBV6-1
CDR3aa: CASKLEDRGGHEQFF
CDR3nt: TGTGCCAGCAAACTGGAGGACAGGGGGGGGCATGAGCAGTTCTTC

j_gene: TRBJ2-5
d_gene: TRBD2
v_gene: TRBV28
CDR3aa: CASSLMGLAEGGETQYF
CDR3nt: TGTGCCAGCAGTTTGATGGGACTAGCGGAGGGAGGGGAGACCCAGTACTTC

j_gene: TRBJ2-1
d_gene: NA
v_gene: TRBV10-1
CDR3aa: CASSSGGDGGRGHEQFF
CDR3nt: TGCGCCAGCAGTTCAGGGGGGGACGGTGGGAGAGGCCATGAGCAGTTCTTC

j_gene: TRBJ2-7
d_gene: NA
v_gene: TRBV19
CDR3aa: CASSIGGLPSYEQYF
CDR3nt: TGTGCCAGTAGTATAGGGGGACTCCCCAGCTACGAGCAGTACTTC

j_gene: TRBJ2-7
d_gene: NA
v_gene: TRBV6-5
CDR3aa: CASSYGPLTRYEQYF
CDR3nt: TGTGCCAGCAGTTACGGGCCGTTGACCCGCTACGAGCAGTACTTC

j_gene: TRBJ2-3
d_gene: TRBD1
v_gene: TRBV18
CDR3aa: CASSTGGPDTQYF
CDR3nt: TGTGCCAGCTCAACAGGGGGCCCAGATACGCAGTATTTT

j_gene: TRBJ1-4
d_gene: NA
v_gene: TRBV29-1
CDR3aa: CSVQVGGRNEKLFF
CDR3nt: TGCAGCGTTCAAGTCGGGGGGCGCAATGAAAAACTGTTTTTT

j_gene: TRBJ2-1
d_gene: NA
v_gene: TRBV11-3
CDR3aa: CASSLGNSGQFF
CDR3nt: TGTGCCAGCTCCTTGGGGAATTCGGGTCAGTTCTTC